This record concerns one TCR beta chain sequence. Its matching antigen is unknown. Assay: immunoSEQ multiplex PCR; the TCRdb copy retains only in-frame clones and omits some. This table holds fewer than 900,000 clones, 70% to 90% found once. The data stem from a study of Ad26.COV2.S vaccination and SARS-CoV-2 variants. Study findings and constraints: The TCR breadth and depth analyses may have produced an underestimate of total T cell responses. Placebo and vaccine recipients had non-spike TCR breadth that was similar.

Between the trimmed V and J ends, which lost 2 bases and 7 bases, there was a span of 15 bases. This CDR3 is built from 14 residues. Germline CDR1 and CDR2: GTSNPN and SVGIG (reference sequence). The treatment: around 19 received Ad26.COV2.S at low or high dose, single or two shots; roughly 5 received placebo; per-sample allocation not given. Collection of samples fell on day 63 after the first vaccine or placebo injection. This specimen consisted of peripheral blood, obtained in a trial of Ad26.COV2.S vaccine versus placebo. J is TRBJ1-5 and V is TRBV30; D remains unclear. This receptor was obtained from a person between 18 and 65 years old who received the Ad26.COV2.S COVID-19 vaccine or a placebo. CDR3 DNA: TGTGCCTGGAGTTATGCCCAATCGAACCAGCCCCAGCATTTT. Translating it yields CAWSYAQSNQPQHF.